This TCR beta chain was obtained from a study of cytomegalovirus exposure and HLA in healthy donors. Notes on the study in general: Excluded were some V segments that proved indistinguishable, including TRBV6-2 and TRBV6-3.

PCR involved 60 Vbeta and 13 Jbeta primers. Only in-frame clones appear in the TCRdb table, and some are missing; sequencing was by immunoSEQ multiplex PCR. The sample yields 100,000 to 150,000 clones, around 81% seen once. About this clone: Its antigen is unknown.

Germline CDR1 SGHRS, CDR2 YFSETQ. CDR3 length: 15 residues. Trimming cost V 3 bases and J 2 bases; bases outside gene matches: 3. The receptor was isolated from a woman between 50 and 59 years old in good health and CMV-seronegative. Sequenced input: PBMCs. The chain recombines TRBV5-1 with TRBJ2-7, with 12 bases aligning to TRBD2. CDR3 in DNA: TGCGCCAGCAGCTCAGGACTAGCGGGGACCTACGAGCAGTACTTC. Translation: CASSSGLAGTYEQYF.